In its sample, the clone carrying this TCR beta chain was seen once. The sample originates from a study of blood T cells in healthy people across ages. A sample-barcoded 5' primer and a J-beta primer mix were used in a second PCR of roughly 6 to 11 cycles. TCRdb re-analysed the 5' RACE reads in MiXCR, keeping a single row per CDR3 protein. The data hold 1.5 million to 2 million distinct CDR3 sequences, with around half observed a single time. Germline assignment: CDR1 DFQATT and CDR2 SNEGSKA (reference sequence). Between the trimmed V and J ends, which lost 2 bases and 3 bases, there was a span of 14 bases. This CDR3 is built from 15 residues.

The TCR originated in a woman between 40 and 50 years old in good health. Material for sequencing was blood. V gene TRBV20-1 combines with J gene TRBJ1-5; D is uncertain. This chain's CDR3 is CSARLNAGYNQPQHF. CDR3 nucleotides: TGCAGTGCTAGACTCAACGCGGGGTACAATCAGCCCCAGCATTTT.